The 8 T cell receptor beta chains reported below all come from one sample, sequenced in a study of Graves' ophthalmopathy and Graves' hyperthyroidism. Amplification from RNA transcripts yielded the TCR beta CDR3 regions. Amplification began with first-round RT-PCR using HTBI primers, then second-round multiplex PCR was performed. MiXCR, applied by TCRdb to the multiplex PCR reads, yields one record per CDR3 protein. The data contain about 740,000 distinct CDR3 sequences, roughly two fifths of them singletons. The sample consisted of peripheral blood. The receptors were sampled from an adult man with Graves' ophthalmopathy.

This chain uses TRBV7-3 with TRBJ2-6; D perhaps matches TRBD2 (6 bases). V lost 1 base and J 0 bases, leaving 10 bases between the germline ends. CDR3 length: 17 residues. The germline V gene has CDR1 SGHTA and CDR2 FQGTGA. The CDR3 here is CASSLMGGGSGANVLTF. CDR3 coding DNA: TGTGCCAGCAGCTTAATGGGAGGAGGCTCTGGGGCCAACGTCCTGACTTTC.

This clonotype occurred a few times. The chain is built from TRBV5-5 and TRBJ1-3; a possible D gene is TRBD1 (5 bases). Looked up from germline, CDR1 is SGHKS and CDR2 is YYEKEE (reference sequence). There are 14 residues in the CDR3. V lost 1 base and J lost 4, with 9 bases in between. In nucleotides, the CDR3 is TGTGCCAGCAGCTTGCGGGGCGGCGGAAACACCATATATTTT. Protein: CASSLRGGGNTIYF. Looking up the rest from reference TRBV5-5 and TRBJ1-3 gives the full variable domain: DAGVTQSPTHLIKTRGQQVTLRCSPISGHKSVSWYQQVLGQGPQFIFQYYEKEERGRGNFPDRFSARQFPNYSSELNVNALLLGDSALYLCASSLRGGGNTIYFGEGSWLTVV.

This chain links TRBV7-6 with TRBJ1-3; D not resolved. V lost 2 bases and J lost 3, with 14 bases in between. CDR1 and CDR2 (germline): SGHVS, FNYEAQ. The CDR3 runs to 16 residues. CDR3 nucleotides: TGTGCCAGCAGCTTAACAGCCCAGGAGATTGGAAACACCATATATTTT. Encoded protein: CASSLTAQEIGNTIYF.

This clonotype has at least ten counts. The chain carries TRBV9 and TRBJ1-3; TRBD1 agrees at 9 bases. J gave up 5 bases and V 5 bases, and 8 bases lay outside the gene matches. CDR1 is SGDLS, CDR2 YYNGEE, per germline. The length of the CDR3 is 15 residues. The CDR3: CASSAGTGFRNTIYF. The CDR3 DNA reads TGTGCCAGCAGTGCCGGGACAGGGTTTCGAAACACCATATATTTT.

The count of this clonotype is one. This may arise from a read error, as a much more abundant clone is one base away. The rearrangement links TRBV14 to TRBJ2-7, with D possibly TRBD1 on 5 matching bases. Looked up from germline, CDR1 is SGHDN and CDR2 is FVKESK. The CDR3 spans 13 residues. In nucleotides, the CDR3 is TGTGCCAGCAGCCAAGGACAGCACTACAAGCAGTACTTC. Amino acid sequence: CASSQGQHYKQYF.

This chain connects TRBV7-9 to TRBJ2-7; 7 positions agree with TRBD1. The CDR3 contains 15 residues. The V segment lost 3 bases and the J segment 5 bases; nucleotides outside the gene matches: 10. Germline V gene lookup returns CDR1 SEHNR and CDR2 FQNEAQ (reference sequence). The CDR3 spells CASSLIQGKKDEQYF. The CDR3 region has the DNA TGTGCCAGCAGCTTGATACAGGGGAAAAAGGACGAGCAGTACTTC.

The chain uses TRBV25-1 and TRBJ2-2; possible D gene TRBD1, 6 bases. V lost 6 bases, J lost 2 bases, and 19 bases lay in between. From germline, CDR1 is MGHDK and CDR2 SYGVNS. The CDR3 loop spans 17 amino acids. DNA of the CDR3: TGTGCCAGCAGCTCGACACCGGGACAAGAAAACACCGGGGAGCTGTTTTTT. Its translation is CASSSTPGQENTGELFF. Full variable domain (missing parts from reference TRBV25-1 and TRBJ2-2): EADIYQTPRYLVIGTGKKITLECSQTMGHDKMYWYQQDPGMELHLIHYSYGVNSTEKGDLSSESTVSRIRTEHFPLTLESARPSHTSQYLCASSSTPGQENTGELFFGEGSRLTVL.

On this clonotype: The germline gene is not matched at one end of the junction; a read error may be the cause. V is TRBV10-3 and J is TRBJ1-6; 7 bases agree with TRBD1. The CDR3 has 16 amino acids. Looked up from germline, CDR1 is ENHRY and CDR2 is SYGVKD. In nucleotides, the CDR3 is TGTGCCATCAGTGAGTCAGTTCCGACAGGGAATTCGCCCCTCCACTTT. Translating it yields CAISESVPTGNSPLHF.